This T cell receptor (beta chain) was recovered during a study of cytomegalovirus exposure and HLA in healthy donors. Broader study findings: Three chains linked to CMV were shown in vitro to be specific for CMV antigens. The study flagged around 150 TCR beta chains as cytomegalovirus-associated.

As to this clone: Its specificity is not known.

Separate from the roughly 700-subject first cohort, the 120-subject validation cohort was the one that the donors belonged to. The CDR3 sequence is 15 residues long. Trimming shortened V by 3 bases and J by 3 bases, and 12 bases separated the two germline ends. Germline CDR1 is SGHTA and CDR2 is FQGNSA. Produced via immunoSEQ multiplex PCR; TCRdb's table is partial and in-frame only. The table shows tens of thousands of clones, with just over 95% occurring only once. The clonotype originates from a young woman in good health and CMV-seropositive. The V call is TRBV7-2, the J call TRBJ1-5; a weak D match, TRBD1 (6 bases). The sequenced sample was PBMCs. Here the CDR3 reads CASSLTGRLNQPQHF. The CDR3 DNA is TGTGCCAGCAGCTTGACAGGAAGACTCAATCAGCCCCAGCATTTT.